This note documents a single T cell receptor (beta chain) sequence. This clonotype has a handful of counts. Its recognized antigen is unknown. No base-level quality is on record; no much larger clone is a single base apart. Donors were 35 to 40 systemically healthy Caucasian individuals from Russia aged roughly 6 to 95 years. About 10 milliliters of peripheral blood were collected from each donor into EDTA-treated Vacutainer tubes. PBMCs were isolated by Ficoll-Paque density-gradient centrifugation, with at least 7 million obtained per sample. Trizol reagent was used to extract total RNA from PBMCs, with at least 6 micrograms per sample. For every donor, flow cytometry on a PBMC aliquot measured the percentage of naive CD45RAhigh/CD27high T cells. This record comes from a study of blood T cells in healthy people across ages (dated by TCRdb to between 2015 and 2017). Turning to the overall study: Template switching captured roughly one uniquely barcoded TCR beta cDNA molecule per two T cells in model experiments. To track age-related changes in TCR beta repertoire diversity, the study relied on deep sequencing normalized with unique cDNA molecular identifiers. Two additional independent replicas of 1 million unique cDNA reads from the same blood draw were analyzed for two donors (one aged 18 to 29 and one aged 80 or older). Donors of different ages were randomly distributed across sequencing lanes to avoid experimental bias. Four age groups were formed from the donors: young (average about 16 years), middle-aged (around 41), aged (about 62) and long-lived (more than 75). Beyond this particular receptor, the publication reports: There was a strong correlation between observed TCR beta diversity and the percentage of naive T cells measured by flow cytometry. Bulk unsorted PBMC profiling prevented conclusive comparison of naive and antigen-experienced compartments. Compared with the aged group, the long-lived group had more naive CD4+ T cells, fewer expanded clones and increased TCR diversity, a pattern suggesting age selection. Because donor CMV infection status was unknown, age-related changes in expanded clonotypes were potentially confounded. As age increased, observed TCR beta diversity per million T cells dropped in a roughly linear way, and a significant reduction was already evident by age about 40. Estimates of total diversity based on one million sequenced T cells were considered lower bounds and underestimates.

The CDR3, from cysteine to phenylalanine, totals 16 residues. The DNA shown is the 48-base CDR3, in frame from base 1. Trimming costs V 4 bases and J 4 bases, and their ends lie 20 bases apart. CDR1 SGHKS and CDR2 YYEKEE were looked up in the germline V gene (reference sequence). The method was 5' RACE. Sequencing used an Illumina HiSeq 2500. A second 7 to 11 cycle PCR used a sample-barcoded 5' primer and a J-beta primer mix. A template-switch 5' adaptor carrying 12 random nucleotides introduced a unique molecular identifier onto each TCR beta cDNA molecule. Each sample yielded at least 2.5 million CDR3-containing paired-end reads. All of the RNA was converted into first-strand cDNA using the Mint cDNA synthesis kit, with a TRBC-specific oligonucleotide serving as the primer. Following uracil-DNA glycosylase treatment, all cDNA underwent a first 18-cycle PCR with the universal primers M1SS and BC2_uni_R. The original methods were these. For normalization, 1 million high-quality reads, each with a distinct molecular identifier, were randomly selected from each sample. Instead of being binned into consensus sequences, reads with shared molecular identifiers were discarded. MiTCR, set to a Q25 quality threshold and the strictest error-elimination algorithm, was used for CDR3 identification, clonotype clustering and error correction. A nonparametric unseen species model with Euler transformation was used to estimate lower-bound total TCR beta diversity. TCRdb applied fastp at Q25 and MiXCR to the public reads, then kept only in-frame beta chains. Merged by CDR3 protein, the rows form single entries marked with the most common genes and DNA. TCRdb's processing, not the authors' own work, is the source of the V and J calls. In this sample the table shows around 990,000 distinct CDR3 sequences, under 40% of which occur a single time. Clones ranked in the top ten supply around 12% of the sample.

Input material: blood. The sequence came from a man aged 18 to 30 in good health. In this chain, TRBV5-5 is recombined with TRBJ1-2; TRBD1 might be the D gene, on 5 matching bases. The bases read TGTGCCAGCAGCCCGCGACTCACAGACAGCGGCTATGGCTACACCTTC. Its translation is CASSPRLTDSGYGYTF.